This is a list of T cell receptor beta chains from one sample in a study of read filtering for tumor transcriptome and immune sequencing. TCRdb re-called the reads through MiXCR, storing one row per CDR3 protein. This sample has around 48,000 distinct CDR3 sequences, with roughly 18% found just once. The specimen sequenced was a population of CD138-negative cells sorted from bone marrow. The receptors here all came from a donor at least 40 years old with multiple myeloma. CDR3s include the opening cysteine and the closing phenylalanine or tryptophan. The D gene is left open where the match is weak. Some rows mark clone size as missing; the rest say once, few, many or name a class of expanded clone.

clone size	V gene	D gene	J gene	CDR3 DNA	CDR3 protein
many	TRBV5-6	.	TRBJ1-5	TGTGCCAGCAGCGTATTACAGGGATCCGGGGTTCAGCCCCAGCATTTT	CASSVLQGSGVQPQHF
many	TRBV10-3	TRBD2	TRBJ2-1	TGTGCCATCAGTGAGAGGCAGCGGGAGGGCCTTAGAAATGAGCAGTTCTTC	CAISERQREGLRNEQFF
few	TRBV7-3	.	TRBJ2-3	TGTGCCAGCAGCCCCTCCCCCACAATAAAGGGCACAGATACGCAGTATTTT	CASSPSPTIKGTDTQYF
many	TRBV4-1	.	TRBJ1-2	TGCGCCAGCAGCCGTGAGACAGCTGGGGCTAACTATGGCTACACCTTC	CASSRETAGANYGYTF
many	TRBV19	.	TRBJ2-1	TGTGCCAGTAGTCTATTGCCGGGGGATGAGCAGTTCTTC	CASSLLPGDEQFF
many	TRBV30	.	TRBJ1-1	TGTGCCTGGGGCCCAGGGGCCTGGGGTACTGAAGCTTTCTTT	CAWGPGAWGTEAFF
.	TRBV11-3	.	TRBJ1-1	TGTGCCAGCGGCTTAGATATGAGGGTGAACACTGGAGCTTTCTTT	CASGLDMRVNTGAFF
.	TRBV24-1	TRBD2	TRBJ2-3	TGTGCCACCAGTGATCTAATAGCGGGAGGCGGTGAGACGCAGTATTTT	CATSDLIAGGGETQYF
many	TRBV29-1	.	TRBJ1-5	TGCAGCGTTGAAGAGGGGGGTAATCAGCCCCAGCATTTT	CSVEEGGNQPQHF
many	TRBV5-1	TRBD2	TRBJ2-3	TGCGCCAGCAGCTTAAGCGGGAGAGGGAGGACAGATACGCAGTATTTT	CASSLSGRGRTDTQYF
many	TRBV6-2/TRBV6-3	TRBD2	TRBJ2-2	TGTGCCAGCAGTCCCGGACTAGGGTTGAGCACCGGGGAGCTGTTTTTT	CASSPGLGLSTGELFF
.	TRBV5-1	TRBD1	TRBJ2-5	TGCGCCAGCAGCTTGATGCCGGGACAGCAAGAGACCCAGTACTTC	CASSLMPGQQETQYF
.	TRBV5-5	.	TRBJ1-2	TGTGCCAGCAGCCAGAGCTATGGCTACACCTTC	CASSQSYGYTF
many	TRBV29-1	.	TRBJ2-1	TGCAGCGTCACCTGGGGCAATGAGCAGTTCTTC	CSVTWGNEQFF
many	TRBV7-9	TRBD2	TRBJ2-7	TGTGCCAGCAGCTCCTCCATTGGACTAGCGGGGTACTACGAGCAGTACTTC	CASSSSIGLAGYYEQYF
many	TRBV29-1	TRBD1	TRBJ1-5	TGCAGCGTTGGGGGGACAGGGGTAGGGCCCCAGCATTTT	CSVGGTGVGPQHF
many	TRBV5-1	.	TRBJ1-4	TGCGCCAGCAGCTTGGACGAAAAACTGTTTTTT	CASSLDEKLFF
.	TRBV30	.	TRBJ2-2	TGTGCCTGGAGTGTAAGTCTATCTTCCCACGTTACCGGGGAGCTGTTTTTT	CAWSVSLSSHVTGELFF
.	TRBV7-9	.	TRBJ2-7	TGTGCCAGCAGCTTAGGCGACATGGCCCAGCAGTACTTC	CASSLGDMAQQYF
many	TRBV28	TRBD2	TRBJ2-5	TGTGCCAGCAGTCCCACTAGCGTCGTAGAGACCCAGTACTTC	CASSPTSVVETQYF
many	TRBV12-3/TRBV12-4	TRBD1	TRBJ1-2	TGTGCCAGCAGCACAGGGGGAAACTATGGCTACACCTTC	CASSTGGNYGYTF
.	TRBV10-3	TRBD2	TRBJ2-1	TGTGCCATCAGTGCCCGACTAGCGGGAGAAGGCTCCTACGATGAACAGTTCTTC	CAISARLAGEGSYDEQFF
large	TRBV3-1	.	TRBJ2-1	TGTGCCAGCAGCCAAGATTCCCCGCCTGGTGAGCAGTTCTTC	CASSQDSPPGEQFF
many	TRBV12-3/TRBV12-4	TRBD1	TRBJ2-2	TGTGCCAGCCGCCGGGACAGGGGCGCCGGGGAGCTGTTTTTT	CASRRDRGAGELFF
few	TRBV24-1	.	TRBJ1-3	TGTGCCACCAGTGACGCGGGGCAGGGTTCGGTCTCTGGAAACACCATATATTTT	CATSDAGQGSVSGNTIYF
many	TRBV7-9	TRBD2	TRBJ2-1	TGTGCCAGCAGCCCTGGGGCACTAGCGGGAGCCTCTGAGCAGTTCTTC	CASSPGALAGASEQFF
many	TRBV5-1	TRBD2	TRBJ2-7	TGCGCCAGCAGCACAGGACTAGCGGGAGGGCGCAACGAGCAGTACTTC	CASSTGLAGGRNEQYF
.	TRBV18	TRBD2	TRBJ2-7	TGTGCCAGCTCGACCAGGGCGCCCGGGACTAGCTCCTACGAGCAGTACTTC	CASSTRAPGTSSYEQYF
many	TRBV29-1	TRBD1	TRBJ2-3	TGCAGCGGGGGACAGGGAGCGGCAGATACGCAGTATTTT	CSGGQGAADTQYF
.	TRBV29-1	.	TRBJ2-3	TGCAGCGTTGAGCAGGGGGGGATAGATACGCAGTATTTT	CSVEQGGIDTQYF
many	TRBV29-1	.	TRBJ2-3	TGCAGCGTCGCCGTTAGGGCGGGACTCACAGATACGCAGTATTTT	CSVAVRAGLTDTQYF
.	TRBV2	TRBD2	TRBJ2-1	TGTGCCAGTAGTGGCAGCGGGATCGCGCAGTTCTTC	CASSGSGIAQFF
few	TRBV2	.	TRBJ2-7	TGTGCCAGCAGCAGACAAAGCTCCTACGAGCGGTACTTC	CASSRQSSYERYF
many	TRBV6-2/TRBV6-3	.	TRBJ2-1	TGTGCCAGCACAGCCTACAATGAGCAGTTCTTC	CASTAYNEQFF
many	TRBV20-1	TRBD1	TRBJ2-3	TGCAGTGCTAAAAAACCGGGACAGGGTTTTCCAGATACGCAGTATTTT	CSAKKPGQGFPDTQYF
many	TRBV5-5	.	TRBJ2-6	TGTGCCAGCAGCTTGGTAGGGGGGCGGGCGGCTGGGGCCAACGTCCTGACTTTC	CASSLVGGRAAGANVLTF
many	TRBV20-1	TRBD2	TRBJ2-3	TGCAGTGCCTCACGACTAGCGGGAGACAGGGATACGCAGTATTTT	CSASRLAGDRDTQYF
.	TRBV7-9	.	TRBJ1-4	TGTGCCAGCAGCTTAGAAGGCGGACAGCTAACTAATGAAAAACCGTTTTTT	CASSLEGGQLTNEKPFF
many	TRBV24-1	TRBD1	TRBJ2-1	TGTGCCACCAGTGATTTGGACAGGGACGAGCAGTTCTTC	CATSDLDRDEQFF
many	TRBV21-1	.	TRBJ2-3	TGTGCCAGCAGCAAAGGGGCTAGCGGACTTCGCACAGATACGCGGTATTTT	CASSKGASGLRTDTRYF
many	TRBV7-2	.	TRBJ2-1	TGTGCCAGCAGCTCCCAAGGGGGAGGGCGGAGCTACAATGAGCAGTTCTTC	CASSSQGGGRSYNEQFF
.	TRBV15	.	TRBJ1-4	TGTGCCACCAGCAGGGGGGCCGAAAAACTGTTTTTT	CATSRGAEKLFF
many	TRBV2	.	TRBJ2-1	TGTGCCAGCAGTGCGGGACTGCACAATGAGCAGTTCTTC	CASSAGLHNEQFF